This TCR beta chain was obtained from a study of technical replicates of blood from several donors. Only in-frame clones appear in the TCRdb table, and some are missing; sequencing was by immunoSEQ multiplex PCR. The sample lists roughly 62,000 clones, roughly 95% occurring once. This clone occurred a few times. The germline gene is not matched at one end of the junction; a read error may be the cause. The sequence was collected from a human donor in good health. Some clones in this sample may be carry-over from other donors' samples. What was sequenced was PBMCs.

CDR3 region: CAWSGLAEYNEQFF. The DNA for the CDR3 is TGTGCCTGGAGCGGACTAGCGGAATACAATGAACAGTTCTTC. This sequence joins TRBV30 and TRBJ2-1; 10 bases are shared with TRBD2. The CDR3 loop spans 14 amino acids. Germline V gene sequence: CDR1 GTSNPN, CDR2 SVGIG (reference sequence).